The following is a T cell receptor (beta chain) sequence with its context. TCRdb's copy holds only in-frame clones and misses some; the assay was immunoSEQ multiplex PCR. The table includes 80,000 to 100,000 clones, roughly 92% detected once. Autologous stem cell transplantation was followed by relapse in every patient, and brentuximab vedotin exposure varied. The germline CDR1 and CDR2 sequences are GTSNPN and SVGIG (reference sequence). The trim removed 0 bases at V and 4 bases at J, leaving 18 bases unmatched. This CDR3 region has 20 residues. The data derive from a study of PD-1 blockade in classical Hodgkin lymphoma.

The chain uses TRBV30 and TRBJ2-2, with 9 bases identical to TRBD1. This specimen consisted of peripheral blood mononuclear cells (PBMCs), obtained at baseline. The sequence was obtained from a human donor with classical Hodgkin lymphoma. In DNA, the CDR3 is TGTGCCTGGAGTGTACATGGATTGGGGGACAGGGTTTTATTCACCGGGGAGCTGTTTTTT. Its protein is CAWSVHGLGDRVLFTGELFF.